This TCR beta chain was profiled in a study of T-cell memory formation after mild COVID-19. Study-level background: Most TCR clusters belonged to a single donor.

Study-level results: There were some responding clones in pre-infection memory, which suggested that cross-reactive memory had joined.

This CDR3 is built from 12 residues. V dropped 3 bases and J dropped 12 bases, with 12 bases sitting between them. Germline CDR1 MGHRA, CDR2 YSYEKL. For this clonotype: Its antigen is still unknown.

Constant-segment primers served in 5'RACE that generated TCR alpha and TCR beta cDNA libraries bearing sample barcodes and UMIs. MiXCR, run by TCRdb on the 5' RACE reads, gives a single entry per CDR3 protein. Of a few hundred thousand distinct CDR3 sequences in the sample, roughly 22% were seen once. The V call is TRBV4-1, the J call TRBJ2-1; D ambiguous. Specimen: PBMCs or a T cell subset sorted from them (not recorded which). The TCR sequence derives from an adult woman who had mild COVID-19 (a few samples of this study predate the infection). Cell type and time point are not known. The CDR3 DNA follows: TGCGCCAGCAGCCACCGACCCGGAGCGCAGTTCTTC. This translates into CASSHRPGAQFF.